Listed below are T cell receptor beta chains from one sample, sequenced in a study of T cell repertoires in cytomegalovirus infection. TCRdb recomputed calls from the reads with MiXCR, one row per CDR3 protein. Seen here are about 900,000 distinct CDR3 sequences, roughly 31% observed once, and the top ten hold roughly an eighth. For these TCRs, the target antigens are not known. The specimen was cultured CD8+ T cells from PBMCs, collected from culture after CMV antigen stimulation. The origin of the receptors is a human donor in good health (CMV status not recorded). Some clones in this sample may be carry-over from other donors' samples. CDR3s include the opening cysteine and the closing phenylalanine or tryptophan. A D gene is named only where the DNA matches it firmly. Where a row states a size, it is once, few, many or the class of an expanded clone; other rows omit it.

few	TRBV28	16	TRBD1	TRBJ1-4	CASTETGTGLGEKLFF	TGTGCCAGCACCGAGACCGGGACAGGGTTAGGTGAAAAACTGTTTTTT
few	TRBV4-1	15	-	TRBJ1-6	CASSQDSGFSPPLHF	TGCGCCAGCAGCCAAGATTCCGGCTTTTCGCCACCCCTCCACTTT
-	TRBV27	15	-	TRBJ1-5	CASSPRGRISQPQHF	TGTGCCAGCAGTCCCCGGGGCAGGATCTCTCAGCCCCAGCATTTT
few	TRBV6-2/TRBV6-3	16	-	TRBJ1-5	CASNDHREGGNQPQHF	TGTGCCAGCAATGACCACAGGGAGGGAGGCAATCAGCCCCAGCATTTT
-	TRBV10-3	14	-	TRBJ2-2	CAIRAPENTGELFF	TGTGCCATCAGGGCTCCTGAGAACACCGGGGAGCTGTTTTTT
-	TRBV7-7	13	-	TRBJ2-4	CAIPNGVKNIQYF	TGTGCCATTCCGAATGGGGTCAAAAACATTCAGTACTTC
few	TRBV29-1	13	TRBD1	TRBJ1-2	CSVLGQGTEGYTF	TGCAGCGTTCTGGGACAGGGGACTGAGGGCTACACCTTC
-	TRBV10-2	12	TRBD1	TRBJ2-3	CASMTGTDTQYF	TGCGCCAGCATGACAGGGACAGATACGCAGTATTTT
few	TRBV7-4	14	-	TRBJ2-7	CASSFYPGAYEQYF	TGTGCTAGCAGCTTTTATCCAGGGGCCTACGAGCAGTACTTC
few	TRBV9	12	-	TRBJ2-5	CASSAGRETQYF	TGTGCCAGCAGTGCAGGTCGGGAGACCCAGTACTTC
-	TRBV7-8	12	-	TRBJ2-2	CASSPHGAELFF	TGTGCCAGCAGCCCCCACGGGGCGGAGCTGTTTTTT
-	TRBV19	14	-	TRBJ1-1	CASSGEGMNTEAFF	TGTGCCAGTAGTGGGGAGGGCATGAACACTGAAGCTTTCTTT
many	TRBV7-8	19	TRBD1	TRBJ1-5	CASSLARTGTGVMSQPQHF	TGTGCCAGCAGCTTAGCGCGAACCGGGACAGGAGTTATGAGTCAGCCCCAGCATTTT
-	TRBV14	14	-	TRBJ2-3	CASSQESRRGAQYF	TGTGCCAGCAGCCAAGAATCACGGCGCGGAGCGCAGTATTTT
-	TRBV28	16	TRBD1	TRBJ2-2	CASSFPGQEITGELFF	TGTGCCAGCAGTTTTCCGGGACAGGAGATCACCGGGGAGCTGTTTTTT
-	TRBV28	17	-	TRBJ2-2	CASSLLGGAANTGELFF	TGTGCCAGCAGTTTATTAGGTGGGGCAGCGAACACCGGGGAGCTGTTTTTT
few	TRBV7-9	15	TRBD1	TRBJ2-3	CASSNRQGSTDTQYF	TGTGCCAGCAGCAACCGACAGGGGAGCACAGATACGCAGTATTTT
-	TRBV24-1	14	-	TRBJ2-2	CATSDRTGTGELFF	TGTGCCACCAGTGATCGGACTGGCACCGGGGAGCTGTTTTTT
-	TRBV4-3	15	-	TRBJ1-6	CASSQGQGLYSPLHF	TGCGCCAGCAGCCAAGGCCAGGGCCTGTACTCACCCCTACACTTT
-	TRBV20-1	14	-	TRBJ2-5	CSARDRTTGETQYF	TGCAGTGCTAGAGACCGGACAACCGGAGAGACCCAGTACTTC
-	TRBV6-6	18	-	TRBJ1-5	CASSYSSPRAYSNQPQHF	TGTGCCAGCAGTTACTCCTCTCCGAGGGCCTATAGCAATCAGCCCCAGCATTTT
-	TRBV20-1	14	-	TRBJ2-2	CSARRQKNTGELFF	TGCAGTGCTAGAAGGCAGAAGAACACCGGGGAGCTGTTTTTT
many	TRBV7-9	15	TRBD1	TRBJ1-1	CASSFGQGGRTEAFF	TGTGCCAGCAGCTTCGGACAGGGAGGTCGAACTGAAGCTTTCTTT
-	TRBV7-8	13	-	TRBJ1-1	CASSLFDSLKAFF	TGTGCCAGCAGCTTATTCGACAGTCTAAAAGCTTTCTTT
-	TRBV11-2	16	TRBD1	TRBJ1-2	CASSFTGEEANYGYTF	TGTGCCAGCAGCTTCACAGGGGAAGAAGCTAACTATGGCTACACCTTC
-	TRBV10-3	17	TRBD1	TRBJ2-5	CAISESMGQGAEETQYF	TGTGCCATCAGTGAGTCGATGGGACAGGGGGCGGAGGAGACCCAGTACTTT
few	TRBV27	15	-	TRBJ2-1	CASGLWALSYNEQFF	TGTGCCAGCGGCCTATGGGCACTCTCCTACAATGAGCAGTTCTTC
many	TRBV7-2	13	-	TRBJ2-7	CASSPGLHHEQYF	TGTGCCAGCAGCCCGGGGCTGCACCACGAGCAGTACTTC
few	TRBV6-1	15	-	TRBJ1-1	CASSGAGVSSTEAFF	TGTGCCAGCAGTGGGGCAGGGGTTTCAAGCACTGAAGCTTTCTTT
-	TRBV27	16	TRBD1	TRBJ1-2	CASSLAARGRRYGYTF	TGTGCCAGCAGTTTAGCGGCCAGGGGGCGCCGCTATGGCTACACCTTC
many	TRBV7-6	14	-	TRBJ2-2	CASSLDGETGELFF	TGTGCCAGCAGCTTGGACGGAGAAACCGGGGAGCTGTTTTTT
-	TRBV6-8	13	TRBD1	TRBJ1-4	CVSLGQPNEKLFF	TGTGTCAGCCTGGGACAGCCTAATGAAAAACTGTTTTTT
few	TRBV27	13	TRBD1	TRBJ1-1	CASRQGENTEAFF	TGTGCCAGCAGACAGGGGGAGAACACTGAAGCTTTCTTT
few	TRBV7-6	15	-	TRBJ2-5	CASSSDKGLGETQYF	TGTGCCAGCAGCAGCGACAAGGGGTTGGGTGAGACCCAGTACTTC
few	TRBV18	15	-	TRBJ2-7	CASSPLGGSSYEQYF	TGTGCCAGCTCACCACTTGGAGGCAGCTCCTACGAGCAGTACTTC
-	TRBV29-1	13	TRBD1	TRBJ1-1	CSVDPGGNTEAFF	TGCAGCGTTGACCCAGGGGGGAACACTGAAGCTTTCTTT
few	TRBV29-1	16	-	TRBJ2-2	CSVERFRDGNTGELFF	TGCAGCGTTGAACGCTTCCGCGACGGAAACACCGGGGAGCTGTTTTTT
few	TRBV6-1	15	-	TRBJ2-1	CASSPRGGKYNEQFF	TGTGCCAGCAGTCCGAGGGGGGGGAAGTACAATGAGCAGTTCTTC
-	TRBV14	15	-	TRBJ2-6	CASSLGTWRANVLTF	TGTGCCAGCAGCCTGGGGACCTGGAGGGCCAACGTCCTGACTTTC
-	TRBV4-1	16	-	TRBJ2-7	CASSQGGSGLTYEQYF	TGCGCCAGCAGCCAAGGAGGTTCCGGGCTTACCTACGAGCAGTACTTC
-	TRBV29-1	13	-	TRBJ2-5	CSAEDSYKETQYF	TGCAGCGCTGAGGACAGCTACAAAGAGACCCAGTACTTC
-	TRBV27	15	-	TRBJ1-4	CASSLLGGIEEKLFF	TGTGCCAGCAGTTTATTGGGGGGGATAGAGGAAAAACTGTTTTTT
-	TRBV19	13	-	TRBJ1-1	CASSTEFDTEAFF	TGTGCCAGTAGTACCGAGTTTGACACTGAAGCTTTCTTT
-	TRBV6-6	14	-	TRBJ1-1	CASSYSQGSTEAFF	TGTGCCAGCAGTTACTCCCAGGGGAGCACTGAAGCTTTCTTT
few	TRBV7-9	15	-	TRBJ2-3	CASSFNHPSTDTQYF	TGTGCCAGCAGCTTCAATCACCCTAGCACAGATACGCAGTATTTT
few	TRBV6-2/TRBV6-3	16	TRBD1	TRBJ2-1	CASGDSFLSSYNEQFF	TGTGCCAGCGGGGACAGTTTTCTCAGCTCCTACAATGAGCAGTTCTTC